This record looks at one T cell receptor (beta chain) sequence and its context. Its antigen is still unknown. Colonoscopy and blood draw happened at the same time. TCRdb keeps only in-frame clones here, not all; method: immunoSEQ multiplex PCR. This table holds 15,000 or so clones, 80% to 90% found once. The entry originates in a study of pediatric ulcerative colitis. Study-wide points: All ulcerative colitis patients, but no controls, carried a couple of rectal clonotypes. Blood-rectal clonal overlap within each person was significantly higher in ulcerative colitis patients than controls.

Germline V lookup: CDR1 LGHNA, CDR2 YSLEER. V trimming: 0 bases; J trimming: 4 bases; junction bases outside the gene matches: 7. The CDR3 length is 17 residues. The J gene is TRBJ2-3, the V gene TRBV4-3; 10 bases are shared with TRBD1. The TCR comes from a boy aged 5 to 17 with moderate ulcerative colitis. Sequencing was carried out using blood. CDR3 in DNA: TGCGCCAGCAGCCAAGACACGGGACAGGGGTTGGCAGATACGCAGTATTTT. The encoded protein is CASSQDTGQGLADTQYF.